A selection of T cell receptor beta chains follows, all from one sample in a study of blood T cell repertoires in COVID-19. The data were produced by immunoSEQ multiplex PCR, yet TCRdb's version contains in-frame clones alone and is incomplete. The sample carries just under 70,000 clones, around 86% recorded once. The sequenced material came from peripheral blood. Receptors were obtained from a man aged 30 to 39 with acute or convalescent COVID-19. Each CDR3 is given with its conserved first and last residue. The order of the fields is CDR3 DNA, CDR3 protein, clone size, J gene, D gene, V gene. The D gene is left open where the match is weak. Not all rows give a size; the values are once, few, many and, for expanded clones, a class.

cdr3_nt: TGTGCCAGCAGCCTATTACACGGCGGGGCAACCAATGAGCAGTTCTTC
cdr3_aa: CASSLLHGGATNEQFF
clone_size: .
j_call: TRBJ2-1
d_call: .
v_call: TRBV6-2/TRBV6-3

cdr3_nt: TGTGCCTGCGAACAGGGTTTGGTGCGGAGCACTGAAGCTTTCTTT
cdr3_aa: CACEQGLVRSTEAFF
clone_size: once
j_call: TRBJ1-1
d_call: .
v_call: TRBV30

cdr3_nt: TGTGCCACCTCGCGTAATGAGCAGTTCTTC
cdr3_aa: CATSRNEQFF
clone_size: .
j_call: TRBJ2-1
d_call: .
v_call: TRBV28

cdr3_nt: TGTGCCAGCAGCCGAGGGAGGGGCTCCTACAATGAGCAGTTCTTC
cdr3_aa: CASSRGRGSYNEQFF
clone_size: .
j_call: TRBJ2-1
d_call: TRBD2
v_call: TRBV6-5

cdr3_nt: TGTGCCAGCAGCTTGGAACTAGCGGGAGTTGTTACCAATGAGCAGTTCTTC
cdr3_aa: CASSLELAGVVTNEQFF
clone_size: .
j_call: TRBJ2-1
d_call: TRBD2
v_call: TRBV5-6

cdr3_nt: TGTGCCAGCTCACGGGCCGGGACTAGCGCCTACAATGAGCAGTTCTTC
cdr3_aa: CASSRAGTSAYNEQFF
clone_size: .
j_call: TRBJ2-1
d_call: TRBD2
v_call: TRBV18

cdr3_nt: TGTGCCATCAGTGAATCCTTAGTACTCGTCACTGAAGCTTTCTTT
cdr3_aa: CAISESLVLVTEAFF
clone_size: few
j_call: TRBJ1-1
d_call: .
v_call: TRBV10-3

cdr3_nt: TGTGCCAGCAGTCCCTCTCTAGCCGCCAGCTCAAATTCACCCCTCCACTTT
cdr3_aa: CASSPSLAASSNSPLHF
clone_size: once
j_call: TRBJ1-6
d_call: .
v_call: TRBV27

cdr3_nt: TGTGCCGCAGAGGACAACCAAGAGACCCAGTACTTC
cdr3_aa: CAAEDNQETQYF
clone_size: .
j_call: TRBJ2-5
d_call: .
v_call: TRBV7-9

cdr3_nt: TGTGCCAGCAGCCGGGGCCATCGCGGGAGGGCTCCCGGGGAGCTGTTTTTT
cdr3_aa: CASSRGHRGRAPGELFF
clone_size: .
j_call: TRBJ2-2
d_call: TRBD2
v_call: TRBV14

cdr3_nt: TGTGCCAGCAGCTCCTTCGGACGGGGGCAAGAGACCCAGTACTTC
cdr3_aa: CASSSFGRGQETQYF
clone_size: .
j_call: TRBJ2-5
d_call: .
v_call: TRBV7-2

cdr3_nt: TGTGCCTGGAGTGTACTTCGCACCGGGGAGCTGTTTTTT
cdr3_aa: CAWSVLRTGELFF
clone_size: .
j_call: TRBJ2-2
d_call: .
v_call: TRBV30

cdr3_nt: TGTGCCAGCAGCAAAGACTGTCCATATGGCTACACCTTC
cdr3_aa: CASSKDCPYGYTF
clone_size: .
j_call: TRBJ1-2
d_call: .
v_call: TRBV21-1

cdr3_nt: TGTGCCATCAGTGAGGGGTTGAGGAATTTAGGCTACACCTTC
cdr3_aa: CAISEGLRNLGYTF
clone_size: .
j_call: TRBJ1-2
d_call: .
v_call: TRBV10-3

cdr3_nt: TGTGCCAGCACAACGGGATCGAATGAGCAGTTCTTC
cdr3_aa: CASTTGSNEQFF
clone_size: .
j_call: TRBJ2-1
d_call: .
v_call: TRBV19

cdr3_nt: TGCAGCGTTGTGGGGACTAGCGGGAAAGAGACCCAGTACTTC
cdr3_aa: CSVVGTSGKETQYF
clone_size: .
j_call: TRBJ2-5
d_call: TRBD2
v_call: TRBV29-1

cdr3_nt: TGTGCCACCGCCCAGACAGGGGACAATCAGCCCCAGCATTTT
cdr3_aa: CATAQTGDNQPQHF
clone_size: few
j_call: TRBJ1-5
d_call: TRBD1
v_call: TRBV24-1

cdr3_nt: TGCGCCAGCAGCCAAGGGATTACGAGGGAGTCCGGGGAGCTGTTTTTT
cdr3_aa: CASSQGITRESGELFF
clone_size: .
j_call: TRBJ2-2
d_call: .
v_call: TRBV4-1

cdr3_nt: TGCGCCAGCAGGAGGACAGGGGATGGGGCCAACGTCCTGACTTTC
cdr3_aa: CASRRTGDGANVLTF
clone_size: .
j_call: TRBJ2-6
d_call: TRBD1
v_call: TRBV5-1

cdr3_nt: TGTGCCAGCAGTTACGGGACAGGAACTGAAAAACTGTTTTTT
cdr3_aa: CASSYGTGTEKLFF
clone_size: .
j_call: TRBJ1-4
d_call: TRBD1
v_call: TRBV6-2/TRBV6-3

cdr3_nt: TGTGCCAGCAGCGCAGGGGGAGTCACTGAAGCTTTCTTT
cdr3_aa: CASSAGGVTEAFF
clone_size: .
j_call: TRBJ1-1
d_call: TRBD1
v_call: TRBV9

cdr3_nt: TGTGCCAGCAGTCACGGTTATAGCAATCAGCCCCAGCATTTT
cdr3_aa: CASSHGYSNQPQHF
clone_size: .
j_call: TRBJ1-5
d_call: .
v_call: TRBV6-2/TRBV6-3

cdr3_nt: TGTGCCAGCAGCTTCCGAGGGGGCTTCTACGAGCAGTACTTC
cdr3_aa: CASSFRGGFYEQYF
clone_size: .
j_call: TRBJ2-7
d_call: TRBD1
v_call: TRBV5-6

cdr3_nt: TGTGCCAGCAGACAGGGCCGCGGCCTCTCCTACGAGCAGTACTTC
cdr3_aa: CASRQGRGLSYEQYF
clone_size: .
j_call: TRBJ2-7
d_call: .
v_call: TRBV28

cdr3_nt: TGCGCCCGCAGCCGCCTCGGGGGCTACAATGAGCAGTTCTTC
cdr3_aa: CARSRLGGYNEQFF
clone_size: .
j_call: TRBJ2-1
d_call: .
v_call: TRBV4-1

cdr3_nt: TGCGCCAGCAGCCATTTAGCGGGAGCGGTCGGCGGGGAGCTGTTTTTT
cdr3_aa: CASSHLAGAVGGELFF
clone_size: .
j_call: TRBJ2-2
d_call: TRBD2
v_call: TRBV4-3

cdr3_nt: TGTGCCACCAGTGACTCTGGACAGGGAGGTAGGAATGAGCAGTTCTTC
cdr3_aa: CATSDSGQGGRNEQFF
clone_size: .
j_call: TRBJ2-1
d_call: TRBD1
v_call: TRBV24-1

cdr3_nt: TGTGCCAGCAGCCCCTCTCGGGACATCTACGAGCAGTACTTC
cdr3_aa: CASSPSRDIYEQYF
clone_size: .
j_call: TRBJ2-7
d_call: .
v_call: TRBV11-2

cdr3_nt: TGTGCCAGCAGTCGTGGAGGGGGGGACACCGGGGAGCTGTTTTTT
cdr3_aa: CASSRGGGDTGELFF
clone_size: .
j_call: TRBJ2-2
d_call: .
v_call: TRBV7-9

cdr3_nt: TGTGCCAGCAGCTCGGGACTCTCCTACGAGCAGTACTTC
cdr3_aa: CASSSGLSYEQYF
clone_size: .
j_call: TRBJ2-7
d_call: .
v_call: TRBV5-4

cdr3_nt: TGTGCCAGCAGTTCCAGCGGGAGGGACCAAGAGACCCAGTACTTC
cdr3_aa: CASSSSGRDQETQYF
clone_size: once
j_call: TRBJ2-5
d_call: TRBD2
v_call: TRBV28

cdr3_nt: TGCGCCAGCAGCTTCGGTGATACGCAGTATTTT
cdr3_aa: CASSFGDTQYF
clone_size: once
j_call: TRBJ2-3
d_call: .
v_call: TRBV5-1

cdr3_nt: TGTGCCTGGAGTGGACTAGCGGGAGTCAATGAGCAGTTCTTC
cdr3_aa: CAWSGLAGVNEQFF
clone_size: once
j_call: TRBJ2-1
d_call: TRBD2
v_call: TRBV30

cdr3_nt: TGTGCCAGCCAGAGACAGGAGACCTCACCCCTCCACTTT
cdr3_aa: CASQRQETSPLHF
clone_size: .
j_call: TRBJ1-6
d_call: .
v_call: TRBV2

cdr3_nt: TGTGCCAGCAGTTCTGGCATGGACACCGGGGAGCTGTTTTTT
cdr3_aa: CASSSGMDTGELFF
clone_size: .
j_call: TRBJ2-2
d_call: .
v_call: TRBV6-2/TRBV6-3

cdr3_nt: TGTGCCAGCAGCTTGCCCCGCAGGGGGCACACCGGGGAGCTGTTTTTT
cdr3_aa: CASSLPRRGHTGELFF
clone_size: .
j_call: TRBJ2-2
d_call: TRBD1
v_call: TRBV5-6

cdr3_nt: TGTGCCAGCGCGGCAGGGGAAGCTAATCAGCCCCAGCATTTT
cdr3_aa: CASAAGEANQPQHF
clone_size: .
j_call: TRBJ1-5
d_call: .
v_call: TRBV7-3

cdr3_nt: TGTGCCTGGAGTGTCGGGACAGTCTATGGCTACACCTTC
cdr3_aa: CAWSVGTVYGYTF
clone_size: .
j_call: TRBJ1-2
d_call: TRBD1
v_call: TRBV30

cdr3_nt: TGTGCCAGCAGACCGCAGGGGGCCGGGGAGCTGTTTTTT
cdr3_aa: CASRPQGAGELFF
clone_size: .
j_call: TRBJ2-2
d_call: TRBD1
v_call: TRBV6-5

cdr3_nt: TGTGCCAGCAGCCGCACAGGCTCAACTAATGAAAAACTGTTTTTT
cdr3_aa: CASSRTGSTNEKLFF
clone_size: .
j_call: TRBJ1-4
d_call: .
v_call: TRBV7-9

cdr3_nt: TGTGCCAGCAGCACCTCGACAGGCTATGGCTACACCTTC
cdr3_aa: CASSTSTGYGYTF
clone_size: .
j_call: TRBJ1-2
d_call: .
v_call: TRBV7-2

cdr3_nt: TGTGCCAGCAGTTTCGAGGTCCGGGACAGGAGCTCCTACGAGCAGTACTTC
cdr3_aa: CASSFEVRDRSSYEQYF
clone_size: .
j_call: TRBJ2-7
d_call: TRBD1
v_call: TRBV28

cdr3_nt: TGTGCCAGCAGCTTAGCCTCGCGTCCGAACACCGGGGAGCTGTTTTTT
cdr3_aa: CASSLASRPNTGELFF
clone_size: .
j_call: TRBJ2-2
d_call: .
v_call: TRBV7-2

cdr3_nt: TGCGCCAGCAGGAAGGGGGCAGGCCAGAACACTGAAGCTTTCTTT
cdr3_aa: CASRKGAGQNTEAFF
clone_size: .
j_call: TRBJ1-1
d_call: TRBD1
v_call: TRBV4-1

cdr3_nt: TGTGCCAGTAGTTTTCGGGACAACTACGAGCAGTACTTC
cdr3_aa: CASSFRDNYEQYF
clone_size: few
j_call: TRBJ2-7
d_call: .
v_call: TRBV19

cdr3_nt: TGTGCCAGCGTTCTAGCGGGAGAGACCCAGTACTTC
cdr3_aa: CASVLAGETQYF
clone_size: once
j_call: TRBJ2-5
d_call: TRBD2
v_call: TRBV2

cdr3_nt: TGTGCCAGCAGCGCCCAGACAGGGGCTGGAAACACCATATATTTT
cdr3_aa: CASSAQTGAGNTIYF
clone_size: .
j_call: TRBJ1-3
d_call: TRBD1
v_call: TRBV7-9

cdr3_nt: TGCGCCAGCAGCCAGGGTCTAGGACTAGCGGGACGCACCGGGGAGCTGTTTTTT
cdr3_aa: CASSQGLGLAGRTGELFF
clone_size: .
j_call: TRBJ2-2
d_call: TRBD2
v_call: TRBV4-3

cdr3_nt: TGTGCCAGCAGCCCGGGACAGGGGGGGCAGCCCCAGCATTTT
cdr3_aa: CASSPGQGGQPQHF
clone_size: .
j_call: TRBJ1-5
d_call: TRBD1
v_call: TRBV9

cdr3_nt: TGTGCCAGCAGTTTCTTGGCCAAAGTCAATCAGCCCCAGCATTTT
cdr3_aa: CASSFLAKVNQPQHF
clone_size: .
j_call: TRBJ1-5
d_call: .
v_call: TRBV28

cdr3_nt: TGTGCCAGCAGTTTAGCGGGAGGGCCAATAGATACGCAGTATTTT
cdr3_aa: CASSLAGGPIDTQYF
clone_size: .
j_call: TRBJ2-3
d_call: TRBD2
v_call: TRBV7-3

cdr3_nt: TGTGCCAGCAGTTACAGCCAGGGTGAAGCTTTCTTT
cdr3_aa: CASSYSQGEAFF
clone_size: .
j_call: TRBJ1-1
d_call: .
v_call: TRBV6-6

cdr3_nt: TGTGCCAGCAGCGTCCCTATAGCGGGAGGGCCAAACACAGATACGCAGTATTTT
cdr3_aa: CASSVPIAGGPNTDTQYF
clone_size: .
j_call: TRBJ2-3
d_call: TRBD2
v_call: TRBV9

cdr3_nt: TGTGCCAGCAGTCGCCCAGGGGTACCGGAGACCCAGTACTTC
cdr3_aa: CASSRPGVPETQYF
clone_size: .
j_call: TRBJ2-5
d_call: .
v_call: TRBV6-2/TRBV6-3

cdr3_nt: TGTGCCAGGTTAGCGGGAGGGCCAGAGACCCAGTACTTC
cdr3_aa: CARLAGGPETQYF
clone_size: .
j_call: TRBJ2-5
d_call: TRBD2
v_call: TRBV6-5

cdr3_nt: TGTGCCAGCAGTTCAATCACAGATACGCAGTATTTT
cdr3_aa: CASSSITDTQYF
clone_size: .
j_call: TRBJ2-3
d_call: .
v_call: TRBV27

cdr3_nt: TGTGCCAGCAGCCAAAAACGACTAGCGGGAAGCTTGTATGAGCAGTTCTTC
cdr3_aa: CASSQKRLAGSLYEQFF
clone_size: .
j_call: TRBJ2-1
d_call: TRBD2
v_call: TRBV3-1/TRBV3-2

cdr3_nt: TGTGCCAGCAGCCAAGATATCGCGGGAAGTTACAATGAGCAGTTCTTC
cdr3_aa: CASSQDIAGSYNEQFF
clone_size: .
j_call: TRBJ2-1
d_call: .
v_call: TRBV4-2

cdr3_nt: TGCAGCGTTGAAGATAAGGAGCGGGGCTGGGAGCAGTACTTC
cdr3_aa: CSVEDKERGWEQYF
clone_size: .
j_call: TRBJ2-7
d_call: TRBD2
v_call: TRBV29-1